These 21 T cell receptor beta chains originate from one sample sequenced in a study of blood T cell repertoires in COVID-19. The table came from immunoSEQ multiplex PCR; TCRdb's copy has only in-frame clones and leaves some out. The sample holds about 13,000 clones; roughly 80% are singletons and the top ten take around 41%. Sequencing used peripheral blood. All receptors come from a woman at least 80 years old with acute or convalescent COVID-19.

The chain has TRBV5-4 and TRBJ1-1, with D hard to call. Trimming stripped 1 base from V and 6 bases from J, with 13 bases between. This CDR3 spans 14 amino acids. Germline values: CDR1 SGHNT, CDR2 YYREEE (reference sequence). The DNA of the CDR3 is TGTGCCAGCAGCTTGTGGGTCGTGGGCGCTGAAGCTTTCTTT. Translation gives CASSLWVVGAEAFF.

This clone was seen more than once but under ten times. This chain joins TRBV14 and TRBJ2-5; TRBD2 aligns across 10 bases. CDR1 and CDR2 from the germline V gene are SGHDN and FVKESK. The CDR3 totals 17 residues. The V and J ends lost 0 bases and 1 base, in that order; junction bases with no gene match: 5. DNA of the CDR3: TGTGCCAGCAGCCAAGAGTTAGCGGGGGGACTCCAAGAGACCCAGTACTTC. This translates into CASSQELAGGLQETQYF. Drawing the rest from reference TRBV14 and TRBJ2-5, the complete variable domain is EAGVTQFPSHSVIEKGQTVTLRCDPISGHDNLYWYRRVMGKEIKFLLHFVKESKQDESGMPNNRFLAERTGGTYSTLKVQPAELEDSGVYFCASSQELAGGLQETQYFGPGTRLLVL.

This clone was seen a handful of times. The V and J genes are TRBV3-1 (or the pseudogene TRBV3-2) and TRBJ2-3; 7 positions agree with TRBD2. CDR3 length: 16 amino acids. From germline, CDR1 is LGHDT and CDR2 YNNKEL (reference sequence). Trimming removed 1 base from V and 4 bases from J; junction bases left unmatched: 8. The CDR3 is CASSQAAGVGADTQYF. Written as DNA, the CDR3 is TGTGCCAGCAGCCAAGCGGCGGGGGTCGGAGCAGATACGCAGTATTTT.

This rearrangement joins TRBV6-5 to TRBJ2-7, with no clear D. This CDR3 has 13 residues. V dropped 4 bases and J dropped 9 bases, with 16 bases sitting between them. From germline, CDR1 is MNHEY and CDR2 SVGAGI. CDR3: CASSSPGQHGQYF. DNA for the CDR3: TGTGCCAGCAGTTCCCCGGGTCAGCATGGGCAGTACTTC.

The gene calls are TRBV24-1 and TRBJ1-5; a weak D match, TRBD1 (6 bases). V gave up 7 bases and J gave up 6 bases, with 15 bases separating them. Germline V gene sequence: CDR1 KGHDR, CDR2 SFDVKD. The CDR3 runs to 14 residues. CDR3 residues: CATSRRGLSQPQHF. DNA of the CDR3: TGTGCCACCAGCCGGCGGGGGCTCAGTCAGCCCCAGCATTTT.

CDR3 sequence: CASSPDRTGPYYGYTF. The DNA of the CDR3 is TGCGCCAGCAGCCCCGACCGGACAGGGCCGTACTATGGCTACACCTTC. V gene TRBV4-3 combines with J gene TRBJ1-2; 8 bases map to TRBD1. Trimming took 4 bases from V and 3 from J; bases not matched to a gene: 10. In germline, CDR1 is LGHNA, CDR2 YSLEER. This CDR3 is 16 amino acids long.

V usage is TRBV4-3 and J usage is TRBJ1-2; D unclear. The V gene lost 4 bases and the J gene lost 0 bases, with 12 bases spanning the gap. This CDR3 has 15 residues. Germline V gene data show CDR1 as LGHNA and CDR2 as YSLEER. In DNA, the CDR3 is TGCGCCAGCAGCCTATCCGAGGGTCCTAACTATGGCTACACCTTC. Translated: CASSLSEGPNYGYTF.

V and J are TRBV11-2 and TRBJ2-5; 8 nucleotides match TRBD1. The CDR3 runs to 14 residues. V was clipped by 1 base and J by 4 bases; unmatched bases: 2. Germline V lookup: CDR1 SGHAT, CDR2 FQNNGV. CDR3 in amino acids: CASSLATGGETQYF. DNA of the CDR3: TGTGCCAGCAGCTTAGCAACAGGGGGAGAGACCCAGTACTTC. The full variable domain, rest sourced from reference TRBV11-2 and TRBJ2-5, is EAGVAQSPRYKIIEKRQSVAFWCNPISGHATLYWYQQILGQGPKLLIQFQNNGVVDDSQLPKDRFSAERLKGVDSTLKIQPAKLEDSAVYLCASSLATGGETQYFGPGTRLLVL.

The CDR3 is CASRVGAAGSSYNEQFF. CDR3 sequence (DNA): TGCGCCAGTCGAGTGGGCGCGGCGGGTAGCTCCTACAATGAGCAGTTCTTC. V gene TRBV10-2 combines with J gene TRBJ2-1; weak D call: TRBD2 (5 bases). Germline values: CDR1 WSHSY, CDR2 SAAADI. Trimming pared 9 bases from V and 0 bases from J, leaving 21 bases between. This CDR3 is built from 17 residues.

The chain joins TRBV7-3 to TRBJ2-1; D is ambiguous. Germline lookup yields CDR1 SGHTA and CDR2 FQGTGA. The CDR3 runs to 13 residues. V lost 2 bases and J lost 5, with 7 bases in between. For the CDR3, the DNA is TGTGCCAGCAGCTTAGGGCCCCACAATGAGCAGTTCTTC. It is translated as CASSLGPHNEQFF. The full variable domain, its missing parts supplied by reference TRBV7-3 and TRBJ2-1, is GAGVSQTPSNKVTEKGKYVELRCDPISGHTALYWYRQSLGQGPEFLIYFQGTGAADDSGLPNDRFFAVRPEGSVSTLKIQRTERGDSAVYLCASSLGPHNEQFFGPGTRLTVL.

This clone was seen once. This sequence joins TRBV12-5 and TRBJ2-3; 9 nucleotides match TRBD2. Germline V gene lookup returns CDR1 LGHNT and CDR2 FRNRAP. V shed 8 bases, J shed 0 bases, and the junction held 3 bases outside the gene matches. This CDR3 spans 14 amino acids. CDR3 bases: TGTGCTAGTCGAAGCGGGGGGAGCACAGATACGCAGTATTTT. Its translation: CASRSGGSTDTQYF.

The chain carries TRBV15 and TRBJ2-2; D is perhaps TRBD2 (5 bases). Looked up from germline, CDR1 is LNHNV and CDR2 is YYDKDF (reference sequence). V lost 0 bases, J lost 7 bases, and 9 bases lay in between. The CDR3 is made up of 14 amino acids. In nucleotides, the CDR3 is TGTGCCACCAGCAGAGATCAAGGGAGCGGGGAGCTGTTTTTT. It specifies CATSRDQGSGELFF.

The table lists this clone with a few counts. The V call is TRBV28, the J call TRBJ2-3; D might be TRBD1 (5 bases). The CDR3 covers 18 residues. Trimming left V 5 bases short and J 2 bases short, with 23 bases between. CDR1 and CDR2 (germline): MDHEN, SYDVKM. The DNA of the CDR3 is TGTGCCAGCAGTACCGTCATTTCCGTTAAAGGGGACACAGATACGCAGTATTTT. Protein sequence: CASSTVISVKGDTDTQYF.

The chain is built from TRBV10-2 and TRBJ1-2; 8 bases map to TRBD1. This CDR3 region has 14 residues. The germline V gene encodes CDR1 WSHSY and CDR2 SAAADI. The J segment lost 4 bases and the V segment lost 8 bases, leaving 9 bases of the junction unmatched. The chain's CDR3 is CASLGGQGSYGYTF. In DNA form, the CDR3 reads TGCGCCAGCCTCGGCGGACAGGGTAGCTATGGCTACACCTTC.

CDR3 sequence reads: CASSLETGTTYEQYF. CDR3 nucleotide sequence: TGTGCCAGCAGCTTGGAGACAGGTACTACCTACGAGCAGTACTTC. V gene TRBV7-6 combines with J gene TRBJ2-7, with TRBD1 as a possible D gene (6 bases). Looked up from germline, CDR1 is SGHVS and CDR2 is FNYEAQ. Trimming cost V 3 bases and J 2 bases, with 14 bases left between them. The CDR3 totals 15 residues. The variable domain in full, with the rest retrieved from reference TRBV7-6 and TRBJ2-7, is GAGVSQSPRYKVTKRGQDVALRCDPISGHVSLYWYRQALGQGPEFLTYFNYEAQQDKSGLPNDRFSAERPEGSISTLTIQRTEQRDSAMYRCASSLETGTTYEQYFGPGTRLTVT.

The chain recombines TRBV6-1 with TRBJ2-1; D possibly corresponds to TRBD1 (6 bases). Germline loops: CDR1 MNHNS, CDR2 SASEGT. The CDR3 is made up of 15 amino acids. Trimming removed 2 bases from V and 0 bases from J, with 8 bases in between. The chain's CDR3 is CASSEMTGSYNEQFF. CDR3 nucleotides: TGTGCCAGCAGTGAAATGACAGGCTCCTACAATGAGCAGTTCTTC.

The chain links TRBV10-1 to TRBJ2-3; 10 nucleotides match TRBD2. The V gene's germline CDR1 is WNHNN and CDR2 SYGVQD (reference sequence). The CDR3 runs to 17 residues. The trim removed 6 bases at V and 4 bases at J, leaving 13 bases unmatched. The CDR3 region has the DNA TGCGCCAGCAGCCTTGAGAGGCCTAGCGGGGGTTCAGATACGCAGTATTTT. This codes for CASSLERPSGGSDTQYF.

Only a few counts were recorded for this clone. The V call is TRBV30, the J call TRBJ1-2; 12 nucleotides align to TRBD1. Per the germline V gene, CDR1 is GTSNPN and CDR2 is SVGIG (reference sequence). Trimming took 8 bases from V and 1 from J; bases not matched to a gene: 5. The CDR3 covers 14 residues. The chain's CDR3 is CAVRDRGLNYGYTF. The CDR3 DNA is TGTGCCGTCCGGGACAGGGGGCTTAACTATGGCTACACCTTC. Drawing the rest from reference TRBV30 and TRBJ1-2, the complete variable domain is SQTIHQWPATLVQPVGSPLSLECTVEGTSNPNLYWYRQAAGRGLQLLFYSVGIGQISSEVPQNLSASRPQDRQFILSSKKLLLSDSGFYLCAVRDRGLNYGYTFGSGTRLTVV.

The V call is TRBV10-2, the J call TRBJ2-7; TRBD1 or TRBD2 may be the D gene (5 bases each). CDR1 WSHSY and CDR2 SAAADI come from the germline V gene. CDR3 length equals 16 residues. The germline V and J ends were trimmed by 6 bases and 3 bases, with 21 bases remaining between them. The CDR3, as DNA: TGCGCCAGCAGAGAGGGCACCCTGAAAGGGGACTACGAGCAGTACTTC. Translation: CASREGTLKGDYEQYF.

The CDR3 DNA reads as TGTGCCAGCAGTTTAGGGTGGGGACAGGGGGCGAACACTGAAGCTTTCTTT. Protein sequence: CASSLGWGQGANTEAFF. The chain couples TRBV27 to TRBJ1-1; 12 positions agree with TRBD1. Germline-derived CDR1 and CDR2 are MNHEY and SMNVEV (reference sequence). Trimming removed 2 bases from V and 1 base from J; junction bases left unmatched: 5. The CDR3 has 17 residues.

The V and J genes are TRBV14 and TRBJ2-5, with D perhaps TRBD2 (6 bases). Trimming removed 4 bases at V and 5 bases at J, with 20 bases between. This CDR3 spans 16 amino acids. Germline V gene data show CDR1 as SGHDN and CDR2 as FVKESK. The CDR3 sequence: CASSRTISVVGETQYF. CDR3 in DNA: TGTGCCAGCAGCCGGACTATTTCCGTGGTCGGGGAGACCCAGTACTTC.